The clone carrying this T cell receptor beta chain showed up just a few times. This specimen comes from a study of T cell repertoires in cytomegalovirus infection. The V end lost 5 bases, the J end lost 0 bases, and 14 bases lay between the germline ends. CDR1 is SGHTA, CDR2 FQGNSA, per germline. The CDR3 is 16 amino acids. Using its own MiXCR run on the reads, TCRdb lists one record per CDR3 protein. The profile shows some 180,000 distinct CDR3 sequences, roughly a sixth of them singletons. The chain combines TRBV7-2 with TRBJ2-4; D tentatively reads TRBD1 or TRBD2 (6 bases each). This sequence originates from a human donor in good health (CMV status not recorded). Some clones in this sample may be carry-over from other donors' samples. The sequencing input was CD8+ T cells from PBMCs. CDR3 DNA sequence: TGTGCCAGCAGCGGCGGGGACATCCTAGCCAAAAACATTCAGTACTTC. It yields the protein CASSGGDILAKNIQYF.